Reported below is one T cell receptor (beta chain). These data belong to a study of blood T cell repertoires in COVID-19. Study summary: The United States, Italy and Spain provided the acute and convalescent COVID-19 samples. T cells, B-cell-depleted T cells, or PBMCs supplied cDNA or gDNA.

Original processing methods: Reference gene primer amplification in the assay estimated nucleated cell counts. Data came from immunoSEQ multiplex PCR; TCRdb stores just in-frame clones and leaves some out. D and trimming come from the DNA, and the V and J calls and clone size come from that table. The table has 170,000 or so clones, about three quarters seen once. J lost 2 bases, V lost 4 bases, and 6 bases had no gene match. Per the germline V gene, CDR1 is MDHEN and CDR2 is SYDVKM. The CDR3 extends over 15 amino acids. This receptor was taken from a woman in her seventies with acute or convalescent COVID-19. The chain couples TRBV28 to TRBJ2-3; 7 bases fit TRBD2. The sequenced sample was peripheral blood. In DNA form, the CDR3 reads TGTGCCAGCAGTTCCCCTAGCGGTTTCACAGATACGCAGTATTTT. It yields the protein CASSSPSGFTDTQYF. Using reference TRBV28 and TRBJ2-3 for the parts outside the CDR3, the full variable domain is DVKVTQSSRYLVKRTGEKVFLECVQDMDHENMFWYRQDPGLGLRLIYFSYDVKMKEKGDIPEGYSVSREKKERFSLILESASTNQTSMYLCASSSPSGFTDTQYFGPGTRLTVL.